Listed here are 30 T cell receptor beta chains from one sample, sequenced in a study of T cell repertoires in cytomegalovirus infection. TCRdb ran MiXCR on the reads and lists one entry per CDR3 protein. The data hold approximately 630,000 distinct CDR3 sequences, with more than 20% observed a single time. Source material: CD8+ T cells from PBMCs. The source of these receptors is a human donor in good health (CMV status not recorded). Some clones in this sample may be carry-over from other donors' samples.

The table lists this clonotype with a few counts. J is TRBJ1-1 and V is TRBV2; 8 bases are a match to TRBD1. V dropped 6 bases and J dropped 5; count of bases not matched to a gene: 8. Germline CDR1 is SNHLY and CDR2 is FYNNEI. The CDR3 spans 14 residues. CDR3: CASRNRGGRTEAFF. DNA for the CDR3: TGTGCCAGCAGAAACAGGGGGGGCAGGACTGAAGCTTTCTTT.

CDR3 protein: CATKGGEDTQYF. DNA for the CDR3: TGTGCCACAAAGGGGGGGGAGGATACGCAGTATTTT. The rearrangement joins TRBV2 to TRBJ2-3, with D possibly being TRBD2 (7 bases). Trimming shortened V by 10 bases and J by 6 bases, and 14 bases separated the two germline ends. From germline, CDR1 is SNHLY and CDR2 FYNNEI. CDR3 length equals 12 residues.

This clonotype was seen a few times. The gene calls are TRBV5-5 and TRBJ1-5; no reliable D call. CDR3 length: 15 amino acids. Trimming left V 2 bases short and J 3 bases short, with 12 bases between. Per the germline V gene, CDR1 is SGHKS and CDR2 is YYEKEE (reference sequence). CDR3: CASSFSYRTNQPQHF. The DNA for the CDR3 is TGTGCCAGCAGCTTTTCGTACCGTACCAATCAGCCCCAGCATTTT.

V usage is TRBV4-1 and J usage is TRBJ2-4; D gene unclear. Germline V gives CDR1 MGHRA, CDR2 YSYEKL. The CDR3 covers 13 residues. V was clipped by 0 bases and J by 9 bases, with 9 bases between them. The CDR3 reads CASSQDDIFIQYF. The CDR3 DNA reads as TGCGCCAGCAGCCAAGACGACATTTTCATTCAGTACTTC.

The rearrangement links TRBV12-3 or TRBV12-4 to TRBJ1-6; D remains unclear. CDR3 size: 14 residues. V lost 3 bases, J lost 4 bases, and 7 bases lay in between. The DNA of the CDR3 is TGTGCCAGCAGTTTTACCGGGTATAATTCACCCCTCCACTTT. It specifies CASSFTGYNSPLHF.

In regard to this clonotype: Since a much larger clone is just one base distant, this may be a read error. V is TRBV7-8 and J is TRBJ2-3, with D possibly being TRBD1 (5 bases). This CDR3 is 14 amino acids long. Germline V gene lookup returns CDR1 SGHVS and CDR2 FQNEAQ. For the CDR3, the DNA is TGTGTCAGCAGCTGGACACAGGGCACAGATACGCAGTATTTT. This encodes CVSSWTQGTDTQYF. Looking up the rest from reference TRBV7-8 and TRBJ2-3 gives the full variable domain: GAGVSQSPRYKVAKRGQDVALRCDPISGHVSLFWYQQALGQGPEFLTYFQNEAQLDKSGLPSDRFFAERPEGSVSTLKIQRTQQEDSAVYLCVSSWTQGTDTQYFGPGTRLTVL.

The J gene is TRBJ1-2, the V gene TRBV7-4; perhaps TRBD1 as D (6 bases). Trimming cost V 5 bases and J 8 bases, with 15 bases left between them. This CDR3 has 13 residues. The germline gives CDR1 SGHVT, CDR2 SQSDAQ. The CDR3, as DNA: TGTGCCAGCAGCCCGCCGGAACAGGGCGGCTACACCTTC. This gives the protein CASSPPEQGGYTF.

Ten or more counts support this clonotype. CDR3 protein: CASREGFEQYV. The DNA of the CDR3 is TGTGCCAGCAGGGAGGGTTTTGAGCAGTACGTC. The chain has TRBV2 and TRBJ2-7; TRBD2 is a possible D gene (6 bases). CDR3 length equals 11 residues. Germline V gene data show CDR1 as SNHLY and CDR2 as FYNNEI. V lost 6 bases to trimming and J lost 7 bases, with 10 bases between them.

V usage is TRBV5-4 and J usage is TRBJ1-5, with 8 bases fitting TRBD1. The CDR3 consists of 17 residues. Trimming removed 4 bases from V and 0 bases from J; junction bases left unmatched: 9. Germline CDR1 SGHNT, CDR2 YYREEE (reference sequence). The CDR3 loop reads CASSNWTGRYSNQPQHF. The CDR3 DNA reads as TGTGCCAGCAGCAATTGGACAGGGCGGTATAGCAATCAGCCCCAGCATTTT.

This clonotype was seen a handful of times. V and J are TRBV25-1 and TRBJ2-5; D might be TRBD1 or TRBD2, each matching 6 bases. Per the germline V gene, CDR1 is MGHDK and CDR2 is SYGVNS. The CDR3 extends over 14 amino acids. V was shortened by 2 bases and J by 5 bases, with 12 bases between the two germline ends. CDR3: CASSERRGVETQYF. CDR3 bases: TGTGCCAGCAGTGAACGGAGGGGGGTGGAGACCCAGTACTTC. The full variable domain, its missing parts supplied by reference TRBV25-1 and TRBJ2-5, is EADIYQTPRYLVIGTGKKITLECSQTMGHDKMYWYQQDPGMELHLIHYSYGVNSTEKGDLSSESTVSRIRTEHFPLTLESARPSHTSQYLCASSERRGVETQYFGPGTRLLVL.

The table lists this clonotype with a few counts. The CDR3 nucleotides read TGTGCCAGCAGTTTGGCAAAATCCAGGGTTCGAAGTTCCTACGAGCAGTACGTC. As protein: CASSLAKSRVRSSYEQYV. This chain uses TRBV28 with TRBJ2-7, with a tentative D call TRBD1 (5 bases). Trimming cost V 3 bases and J 1 base, with 22 bases left between them. This CDR3 is built from 18 residues. Germline loops: CDR1 MDHEN, CDR2 SYDVKM.

The chain employs TRBV28 and TRBJ1-1; D ambiguous. CDR1 and CDR2 from the germline V gene are MDHEN and SYDVKM. Trimming took 6 bases from V and 5 from J, leaving 16 bases between them. The CDR3 has 14 amino acids. CDR3 amino acids: CASSLGGGFTEAFF. CDR3 DNA sequence: TGTGCCAGCAGCCTCGGTGGAGGCTTTACTGAAGCTTTCTTT.

This clonotype was counted a few times. The chain employs TRBV14 and TRBJ2-1; D ambiguous. V shed 5 bases and J shed 2 bases, with 7 bases lying between them. This CDR3 has 13 residues. Germline V gene sequence: CDR1 SGHDN, CDR2 FVKESK. This CDR3 is CASSRVTYNEQFF. CDR3 bases: TGTGCCAGCAGCAGGGTCACCTACAATGAGCAGTTCTTC.

The sample holds many counts of this clonotype. The chain links TRBV7-3 to TRBJ2-1, with D possibly matching TRBD1 (5 bases). This CDR3 spans 15 amino acids. The V and J ends lost 2 bases and 4 bases respectively, with 12 bases between them. Germline V CDR1 and CDR2: SGHTA, FQGTGA. The DNA of the CDR3 is TGTGCCAGCAGCTTAGGGGCTACTGTATACAATGAGCAGTTCTTC. It codes for CASSLGATVYNEQFF.

This clonotype turned up a few times. The chain recombines TRBV6-4 with TRBJ1-1; D ambiguous. V lost 2 bases to trimming and J lost 1 base, with 5 bases between them. The CDR3 extends over 13 amino acids. Germline lookup yields CDR1 MRHNA and CDR2 SNTAGT. This CDR3 is CASSDGGNTEAFF. The CDR3 DNA follows: TGTGCCAGCAGTGACGGCGGGAACACTGAAGCTTTCTTT.

This clonotype has more than one count but fewer than ten. V usage is TRBV10-3 and J usage is TRBJ2-3, with unresolved D. Trimming stripped 3 bases from V and 2 bases from J, with 9 bases between. Germline CDR1 reads ENHRY; CDR2 reads SYGVKD. The CDR3 is 14 residues long. The CDR3 is CAISDRIITDTQYF. For the CDR3, the DNA is TGTGCCATCAGTGATCGAATAATCACAGATACGCAGTATTTT.

This chain uses TRBV29-1 with TRBJ2-7; 9 bases fit TRBD1. The trim removed 7 bases at V and 1 base at J, leaving 5 bases unmatched. The CDR3 contains 13 residues. The V gene's germline CDR1 is SQVTM and CDR2 ANQGSEA. The DNA for the CDR3 is TGCAGCGCCTTGACAGGGGGGTCCTACGAGCAGTACTTC. Protein: CSALTGGSYEQYF.

This clonotype was observed a single time. This sequence joins TRBV4-1 and TRBJ1-1; the D is unclear. Germline V lookup: CDR1 MGHRA, CDR2 YSYEKL. V gave up 6 bases and J gave up 0 bases, with 14 bases separating them. The length of the CDR3 is 15 residues. CDR3 coding DNA: TGCGCCAGCAGTCTTTCTAAAGAGCTGAACACTGAAGCTTTCTTT. It translates to CASSLSKELNTEAFF.

The J gene is TRBJ2-2, the V gene TRBV2; 9 bases map to TRBD2. The CDR3 spans 16 residues. The V and J ends lost 3 bases and 4 bases, in that order; junction bases with no gene match: 6. Germline V gene data show CDR1 as SNHLY and CDR2 as FYNNEI. CDR3 DNA sequence: TGTGCCAGCAGTGAGGGGCGGGGGGGCGTCACCGGGGAGCTGTTTTTT. It translates to CASSEGRGGVTGELFF. The whole variable domain, remainder taken from reference TRBV2 and TRBJ2-2, is EPEVTQTPSHQVTQMGQEVILRCVPISNHLYFYWYRQILGQKVEFLVSFYNNEISEKSEIFDDQFSVERPDGSNFTLKIRSTKLEDSAMYFCASSEGRGGVTGELFFGEGSRLTVL.

The chain recombines TRBV10-3 with TRBJ2-1; 8 bases map to TRBD1. This CDR3 region has 14 residues. The V gene end was trimmed by 8 bases and the J gene end by 7 bases; junction bases not matched to a gene: 10. Per germline, CDR1 ENHRY and CDR2 SYGVKD. CDR3 DNA: TGTGCCATCGACTCAACAGGGGGGAAGAATGAGCAGTTCTTC. Translation: CAIDSTGGKNEQFF.

This rearrangement joins TRBV6-5 to TRBJ2-1; possibly TRBD1 or TRBD2 for D (5 bases each). This CDR3 comprises 16 residues. Trimming shortened V by 4 bases and J by 6 bases, and 19 bases separated the two germline ends. In germline, CDR1 is MNHEY, CDR2 SVGAGI. Written as DNA, the CDR3 is TGTGCCAGCAGTTTCGGGGCCAGTCCTAGGGCCAATGAGCAGTTCTTC. This codes for CASSFGASPRANEQFF.

This chain links TRBV6-5 with TRBJ2-7, with 9 nucleotides matching TRBD2. The germline V gene has CDR1 MNHEY and CDR2 SVGAGI. The V segment lost 5 bases and the J segment 4 bases; nucleotides outside the gene matches: 6. CDR3 size: 14 residues. Written as DNA, the CDR3 is TGTGCCAGCAGTGTGGCGGGGGGGCCTTACGAGCAGTACGTC. Amino acids: CASSVAGGPYEQYV.

CDR3 DNA sequence: TGTGCCAGCAGTATAGTGGCGGGTCCGTACGACACACAAGTTACGCAGTATTTT. Translating it yields CASSIVAGPYDTQVTQYF. The V and J genes are TRBV6-6 and TRBJ2-3, with a tentative D call TRBD2 (5 bases). Trimming removed 5 bases at V and 8 bases at J, with 29 bases between. This CDR3 spans 18 amino acids. Germline V lookup: CDR1 MNHNY, CDR2 SVGAGI (reference sequence).

J is TRBJ2-5 and V is TRBV12-3 or TRBV12-4; D not resolved. V lost 3 bases and J 1 base, leaving 12 bases between the germline ends. The CDR3 totals 15 residues. CDR3 region: CASSFEGGLQETQYF. The CDR3 DNA reads TGTGCCAGCAGTTTCGAAGGCGGCCTCCAAGAGACCCAGTACTTC.

This clonotype was recorded at least ten times. The rearrangement uses TRBV7-2 and TRBJ2-1, with D possibly being TRBD2 (5 bases). The CDR3 consists of 14 residues. The germline V and J ends were trimmed by 0 bases and 10 bases, with 13 bases remaining between them. Germline lookup yields CDR1 SGHTA and CDR2 FQGNSA. CDR3 bases: TGTGCCAGCAGCTTAGCCCTATTGGGCGGGGAGCAGTTCTTC. Its translation is CASSLALLGGEQFF.

This clonotype turned up a few times. This chain uses TRBV28 with TRBJ2-1; 14 bases align to TRBD2. This CDR3 comprises 17 residues. Germline V gives CDR1 MDHEN, CDR2 SYDVKM. J was trimmed by 9 bases and V by 2 bases; bases with no gene match: 9. The CDR3 DNA is TGTGCCAGCAGTTTAGGACCGACTAGCGGGGGGGCAATTGAGCAGTTCTTC. This encodes CASSLGPTSGGAIEQFF.

The chain is built from TRBV4-3 and TRBJ2-5; D is perhaps TRBD2 (6 bases). V dropped 0 bases and J dropped 2 bases, with 10 bases sitting between them. The CDR3 extends over 15 amino acids. The germline V gene encodes CDR1 LGHNA and CDR2 YSLEER. The CDR3 here is CASSQDLGGQETQYF. The CDR3 region has the DNA TGCGCCAGCAGCCAAGATCTGGGGGGACAAGAGACCCAGTACTTC.

A remark on this clonotype: A read error is possible here, since a much larger clone lies one base away. This rearrangement joins TRBV6-6 to TRBJ2-2; 8 bases align to TRBD2. V lost 2 bases to trimming and J lost 1 base; unmatched junction nucleotides: 6. The CDR3 has 17 amino acids. CDR1 is MNHNY, CDR2 SVGAGI, per germline (reference sequence). Here the CDR3 DNA reads TGTGCCAGCAGTTACATAGCGGGGATTGTGAACACCGGGGAGCTGTTTTTT. Translating it yields CASSYIAGIVNTGELFF.

Ten or more counts support this clonotype. The gene calls are TRBV7-9 and TRBJ2-1, with a tentative D call TRBD1 (6 bases). Trimming stripped 6 bases from V and 8 bases from J, with 11 bases between. Looked up from germline, CDR1 is SEHNR and CDR2 is FQNEAQ (reference sequence). The CDR3 runs to 12 residues. The CDR3 coding sequence is TGTGCCAGCAGAGCAGGGGTCGATGAGCAGTTCTTC. It codes for CASRAGVDEQFF.

This chain connects TRBV27 to TRBJ2-1; TRBD1 matches at 7 bases. From germline, CDR1 is MNHEY and CDR2 SMNVEV (reference sequence). The CDR3 extends over 17 amino acids. Germline trimming cut 5 bases from V and 7 bases from J; bases unmatched to any gene: 17. The CDR3 is CASSLLAGTGVWNEQFF. Written as DNA, the CDR3 is TGTGCCAGCAGTCTATTGGCCGGAACAGGGGTTTGGAATGAGCAGTTCTTC.